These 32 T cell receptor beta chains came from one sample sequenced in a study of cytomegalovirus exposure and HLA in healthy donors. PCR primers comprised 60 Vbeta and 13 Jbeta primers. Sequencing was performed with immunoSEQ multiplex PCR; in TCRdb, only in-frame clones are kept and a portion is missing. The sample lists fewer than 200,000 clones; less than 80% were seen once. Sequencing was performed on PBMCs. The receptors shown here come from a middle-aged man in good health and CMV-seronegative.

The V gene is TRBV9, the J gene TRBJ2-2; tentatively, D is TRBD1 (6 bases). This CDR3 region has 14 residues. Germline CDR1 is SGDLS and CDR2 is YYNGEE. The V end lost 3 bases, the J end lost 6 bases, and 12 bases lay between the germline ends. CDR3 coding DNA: TGTGCCAGCAGCGCCGTACAGGGCCCCGGGGAGCTGTTTTTT. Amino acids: CASSAVQGPGELFF.

CDR3 DNA: TGTGCCAGCAGCCAAGACAACGGTGATTCTGAAGCTTTCTTT. It translates to CASSQDNGDSEAFF. This chain links TRBV4-2 with TRBJ1-1; D is undetermined. The CDR3 contains 14 residues. Germline V gene data show CDR1 as LGHNA and CDR2 as YNFKEQ. The ends were cut back, 0 bases at V and 6 bases at J, with 11 bases in the middle.

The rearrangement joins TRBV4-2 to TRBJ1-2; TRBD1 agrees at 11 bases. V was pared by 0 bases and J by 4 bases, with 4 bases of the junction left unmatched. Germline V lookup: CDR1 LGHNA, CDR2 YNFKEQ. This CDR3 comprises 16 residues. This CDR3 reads CASSQEGTGGTYGYTF. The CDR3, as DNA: TGTGCCAGCAGCCAAGAAGGGACAGGGGGGACCTATGGCTACACCTTC.

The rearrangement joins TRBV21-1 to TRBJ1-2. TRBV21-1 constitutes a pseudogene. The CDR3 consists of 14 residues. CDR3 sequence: CASSKPLSDYGYTF. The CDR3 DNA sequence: TGTGCCAGCAGCAAACCCCTGAGTGACTATGGCTACACCTTC.

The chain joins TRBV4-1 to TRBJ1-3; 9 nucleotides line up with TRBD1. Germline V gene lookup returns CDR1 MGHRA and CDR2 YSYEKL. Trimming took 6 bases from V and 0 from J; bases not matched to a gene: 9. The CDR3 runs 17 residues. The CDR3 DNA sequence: TGCGCCAGCAGTTCGGGACAGGGCCCTGGCTCTGGAAACACCATATATTTT. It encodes CASSSGQGPGSGNTIYF.

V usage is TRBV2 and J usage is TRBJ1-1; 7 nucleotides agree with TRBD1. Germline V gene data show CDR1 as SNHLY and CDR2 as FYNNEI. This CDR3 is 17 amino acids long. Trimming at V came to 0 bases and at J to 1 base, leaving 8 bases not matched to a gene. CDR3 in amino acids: CASSEARTGRGNTEAFF. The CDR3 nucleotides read TGTGCCAGCAGTGAAGCTAGGACAGGTAGGGGGAACACTGAAGCTTTCTTT. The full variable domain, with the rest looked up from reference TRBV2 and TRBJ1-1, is EPEVTQTPSHQVTQMGQEVILRCVPISNHLYFYWYRQILGQKVEFLVSFYNNEISEKSEIFDDQFSVERPDGSNFTLKIRSTKLEDSAMYFCASSEARTGRGNTEAFFGQGTRLTVV.

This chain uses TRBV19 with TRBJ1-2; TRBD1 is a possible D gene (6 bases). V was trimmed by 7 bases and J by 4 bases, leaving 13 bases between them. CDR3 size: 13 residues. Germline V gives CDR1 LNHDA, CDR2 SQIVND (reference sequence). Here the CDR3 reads CASNTDRRYGYTF. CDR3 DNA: TGTGCCAGTAACACAGACAGGCGCTATGGCTACACCTTC.

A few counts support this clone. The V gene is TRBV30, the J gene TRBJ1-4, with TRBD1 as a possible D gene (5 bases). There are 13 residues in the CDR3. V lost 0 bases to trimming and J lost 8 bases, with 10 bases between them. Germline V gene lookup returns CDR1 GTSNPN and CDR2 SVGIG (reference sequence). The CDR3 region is CAWSVGRGEKLFF. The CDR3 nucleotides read TGTGCCTGGAGTGTAGGGAGGGGAGAAAAACTGTTTTTT. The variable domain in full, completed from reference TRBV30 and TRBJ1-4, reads SQTIHQWPATLVQPVGSPLSLECTVEGTSNPNLYWYRQAAGRGLQLLFYSVGIGQISSEVPQNLSASRPQDRQFILSSKKLLLSDSGFYLCAWSVGRGEKLFFGSGTQLSVL.

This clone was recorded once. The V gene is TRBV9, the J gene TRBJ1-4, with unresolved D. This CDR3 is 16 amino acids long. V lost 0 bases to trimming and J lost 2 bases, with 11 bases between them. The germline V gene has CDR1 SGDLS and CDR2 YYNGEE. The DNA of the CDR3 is TGTGCCAGCAGCGTAGGGGGAGGAGGCACTAATGAAAAACTGTTTTTT. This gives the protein CASSVGGGGTNEKLFF.

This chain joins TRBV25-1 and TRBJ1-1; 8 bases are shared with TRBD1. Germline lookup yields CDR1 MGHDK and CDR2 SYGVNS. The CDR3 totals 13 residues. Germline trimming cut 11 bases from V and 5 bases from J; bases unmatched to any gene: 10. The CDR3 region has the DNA TGTGCCGCCAGGACAGGGATGGATACTGAAGCTTTCTTT. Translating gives CAARTGMDTEAFF.

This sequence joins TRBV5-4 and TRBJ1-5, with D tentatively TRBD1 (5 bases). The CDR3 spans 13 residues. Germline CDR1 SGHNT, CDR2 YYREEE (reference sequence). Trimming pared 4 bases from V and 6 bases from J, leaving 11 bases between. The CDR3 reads CASSDGQGQPQHF. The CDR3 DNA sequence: TGTGCCAGCAGCGACGGTCAGGGTCAGCCCCAGCATTTT.

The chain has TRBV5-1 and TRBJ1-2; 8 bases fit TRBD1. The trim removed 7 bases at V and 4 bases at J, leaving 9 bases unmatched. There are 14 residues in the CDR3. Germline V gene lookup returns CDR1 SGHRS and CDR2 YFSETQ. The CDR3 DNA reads TGCGCCAGCCAAGACAGGGGAGGGGGCTATGGCTACACCTTC. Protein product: CASQDRGGGYGYTF.

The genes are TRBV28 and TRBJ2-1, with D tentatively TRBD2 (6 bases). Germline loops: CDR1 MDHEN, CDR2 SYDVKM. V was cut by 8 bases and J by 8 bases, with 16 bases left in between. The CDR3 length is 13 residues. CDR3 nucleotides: TGTGCCAGCCTCCCGGAGGGGCGCCATGAGCAGTTCTTC. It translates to CASLPEGRHEQFF.

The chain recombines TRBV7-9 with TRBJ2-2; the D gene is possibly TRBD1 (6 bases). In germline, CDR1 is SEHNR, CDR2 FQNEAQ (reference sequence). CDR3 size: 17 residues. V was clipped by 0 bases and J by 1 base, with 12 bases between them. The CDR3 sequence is CASSLAKADRNTGELFF. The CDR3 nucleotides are TGTGCCAGCAGCTTAGCGAAGGCGGACAGGAACACCGGGGAGCTGTTTTTT.

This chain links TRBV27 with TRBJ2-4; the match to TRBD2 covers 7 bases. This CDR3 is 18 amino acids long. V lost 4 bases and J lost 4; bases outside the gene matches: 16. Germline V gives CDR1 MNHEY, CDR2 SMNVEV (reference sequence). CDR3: CASSYRLASGSLKNIQYF. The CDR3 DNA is TGTGCCAGCAGTTACCGACTCGCTAGCGGTTCGTTAAAAAACATTCAGTACTTC.

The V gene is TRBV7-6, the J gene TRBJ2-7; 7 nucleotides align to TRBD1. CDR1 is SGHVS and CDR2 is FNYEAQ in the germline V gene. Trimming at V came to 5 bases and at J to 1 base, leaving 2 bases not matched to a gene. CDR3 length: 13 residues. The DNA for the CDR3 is TGTGCCAGCAGCGCGACAGGGTCCTACGAGCAGTACTTC. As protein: CASSATGSYEQYF.

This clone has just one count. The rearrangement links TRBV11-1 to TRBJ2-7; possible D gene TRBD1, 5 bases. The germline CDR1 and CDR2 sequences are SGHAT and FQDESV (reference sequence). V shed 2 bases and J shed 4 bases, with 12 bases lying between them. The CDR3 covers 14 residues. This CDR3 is CASSLWAREYEQYF. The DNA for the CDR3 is TGTGCCAGCAGCTTATGGGCCAGGGAATACGAGCAGTACTTC.

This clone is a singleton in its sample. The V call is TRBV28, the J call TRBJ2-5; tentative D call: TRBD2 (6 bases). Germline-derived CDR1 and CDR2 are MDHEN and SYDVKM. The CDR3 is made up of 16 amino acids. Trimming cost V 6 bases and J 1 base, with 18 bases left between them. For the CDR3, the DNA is TGTGCCAGCAGCCCGACAGCGCTAGCGCTCCAAGAGACCCAGTACTTC. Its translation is CASSPTALALQETQYF.

CDR3 sequence reads: CASTETPSTHGYTF. The CDR3 bases are TGTGCCAGCACCGAAACCCCGAGTACCCATGGCTACACCTTC. V is TRBV9 and J is TRBJ1-2; D not resolved. V lost 6 bases, J lost 6 bases, and 18 bases lay in between. The CDR3 runs 14 residues. CDR1 is SGDLS and CDR2 is YYNGEE in the germline V gene.

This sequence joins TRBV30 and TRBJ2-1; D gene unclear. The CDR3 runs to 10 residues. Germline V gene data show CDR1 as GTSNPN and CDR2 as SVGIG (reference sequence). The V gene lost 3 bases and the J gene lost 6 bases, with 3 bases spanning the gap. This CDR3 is CAWSGNEQFF. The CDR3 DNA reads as TGTGCCTGGAGCGGCAATGAGCAGTTCTTC. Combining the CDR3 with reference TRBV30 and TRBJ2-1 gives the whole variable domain SQTIHQWPATLVQPVGSPLSLECTVEGTSNPNLYWYRQAAGRGLQLLFYSVGIGQISSEVPQNLSASRPQDRQFILSSKKLLLSDSGFYLCAWSGNEQFFGPGTRLTVL.

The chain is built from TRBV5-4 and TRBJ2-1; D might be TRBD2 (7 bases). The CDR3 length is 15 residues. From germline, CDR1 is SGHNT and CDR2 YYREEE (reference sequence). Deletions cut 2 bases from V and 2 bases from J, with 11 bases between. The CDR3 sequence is CASSLGGGAYNEQFF. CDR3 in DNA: TGTGCCAGCAGCTTAGGAGGGGGGGCCTACAATGAGCAGTTCTTC. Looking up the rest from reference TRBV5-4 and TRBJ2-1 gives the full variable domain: ETGVTQSPTHLIKTRGQQVTLRCSSQSGHNTVSWYQQALGQGPQFIFQYYREEENGRGNFPPRFSGLQFPNYSSELNVNALELDDSALYLCASSLGGGAYNEQFFGPGTRLTVL.

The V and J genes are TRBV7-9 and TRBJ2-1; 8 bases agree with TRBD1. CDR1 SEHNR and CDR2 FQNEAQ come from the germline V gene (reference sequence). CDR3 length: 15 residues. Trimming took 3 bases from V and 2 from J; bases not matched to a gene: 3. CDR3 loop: CASSLETGAYNEQFF. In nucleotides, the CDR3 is TGTGCCAGCAGCTTGGAGACAGGGGCCTACAATGAGCAGTTCTTC.

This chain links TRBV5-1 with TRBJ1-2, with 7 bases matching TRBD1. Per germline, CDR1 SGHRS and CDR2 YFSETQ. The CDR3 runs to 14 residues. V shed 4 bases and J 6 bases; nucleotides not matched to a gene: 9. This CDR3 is CASSAGDRVHGYTF. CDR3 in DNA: TGCGCCAGCAGCGCCGGAGACAGGGTGCATGGCTACACCTTC.

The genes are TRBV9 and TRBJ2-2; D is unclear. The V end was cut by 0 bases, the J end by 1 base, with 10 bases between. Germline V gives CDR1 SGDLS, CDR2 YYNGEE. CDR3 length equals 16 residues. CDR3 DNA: TGTGCCAGCAGCGTAGTTTCAGCGATGAACACCGGGGAGCTGTTTTTT. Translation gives CASSVVSAMNTGELFF.

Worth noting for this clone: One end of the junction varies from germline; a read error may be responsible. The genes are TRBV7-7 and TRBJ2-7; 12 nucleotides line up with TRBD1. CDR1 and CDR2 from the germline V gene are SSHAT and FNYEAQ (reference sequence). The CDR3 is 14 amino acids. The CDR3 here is CASSPGTGGNEQYF. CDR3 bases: TGTGCTAGCAGTCCCGGGACAGGGGGCAACGAGCAGTACTTC.

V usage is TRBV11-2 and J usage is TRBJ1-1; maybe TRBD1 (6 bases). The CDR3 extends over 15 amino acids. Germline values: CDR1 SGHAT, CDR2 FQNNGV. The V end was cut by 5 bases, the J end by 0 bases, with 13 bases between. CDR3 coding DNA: TGTGCCAGCAGCATACAGGGCCTTCTGAACACTGAAGCTTTCTTT. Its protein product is CASSIQGLLNTEAFF.

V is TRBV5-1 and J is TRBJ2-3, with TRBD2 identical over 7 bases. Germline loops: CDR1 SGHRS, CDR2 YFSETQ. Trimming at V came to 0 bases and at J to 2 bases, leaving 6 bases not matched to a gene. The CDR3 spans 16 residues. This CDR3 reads CASSLEGRGTTDTQYF. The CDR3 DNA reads TGCGCCAGCAGCTTGGAGGGGCGGGGGACCACAGATACGCAGTATTTT.

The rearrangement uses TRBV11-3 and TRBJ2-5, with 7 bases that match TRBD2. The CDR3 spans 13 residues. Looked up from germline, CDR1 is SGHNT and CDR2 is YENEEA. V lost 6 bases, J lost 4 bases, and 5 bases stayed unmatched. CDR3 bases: TGTGCCAGCAGTCCCGTAGCGGGAGAGACCCAGTACTTC. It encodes CASSPVAGETQYF.

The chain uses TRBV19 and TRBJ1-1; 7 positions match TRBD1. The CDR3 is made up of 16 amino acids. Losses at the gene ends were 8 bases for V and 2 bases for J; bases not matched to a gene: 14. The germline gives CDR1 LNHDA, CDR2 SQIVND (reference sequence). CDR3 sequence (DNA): TGTGCCAGTGAGACACGGGACAGCACTTTTAACACTGAAGCTTTCTTT. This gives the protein CASETRDSTFNTEAFF.

The CDR3 protein is CASSSRGTGPGANVLTF. CDR3 in DNA: TGTGCCAGCAGTTCAAGGGGGACAGGGCCCGGGGCCAACGTCCTGACTTTC. The chain recombines TRBV27 with TRBJ2-6; the match to TRBD1 covers 9 bases. J was trimmed by 4 bases and V by 4 bases; bases with no gene match: 8. The CDR3 is made up of 17 amino acids. The germline V gene has CDR1 MNHEY and CDR2 SMNVEV (reference sequence). Full variable domain (missing parts from reference TRBV27 and TRBJ2-6): EAQVTQNPRYLITVTGKKLTVTCSQNMNHEYMSWYRQDPGLGLRQIYYSMNVEVTDKGDVPEGYKVSRKEKRNFPLILESPSPNQTSLYFCASSSRGTGPGANVLTFGAGSRLTVL.

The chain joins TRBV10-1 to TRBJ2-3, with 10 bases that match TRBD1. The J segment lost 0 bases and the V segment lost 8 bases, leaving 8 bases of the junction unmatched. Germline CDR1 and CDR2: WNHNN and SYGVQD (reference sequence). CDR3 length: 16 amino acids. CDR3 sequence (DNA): TGCGCCAGCGGCGGGACAGGGGTCAGGAGCACAGATACGCAGTATTTT. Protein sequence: CASGGTGVRSTDTQYF.

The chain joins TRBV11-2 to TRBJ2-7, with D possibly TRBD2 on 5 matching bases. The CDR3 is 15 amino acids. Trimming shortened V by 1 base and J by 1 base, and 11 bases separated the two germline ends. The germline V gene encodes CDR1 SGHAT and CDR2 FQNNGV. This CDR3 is CASSLAPGMSYEQYF. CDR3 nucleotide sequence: TGTGCCAGCAGCTTAGCCCCGGGGATGTCCTACGAGCAGTACTTC.